This T cell receptor beta chain was retrieved from a study of blood T cell repertoires in COVID-19. From germline, CDR1 is LNHDA and CDR2 SQIVND (reference sequence). J lost 4 bases, V lost 4 bases, and 8 bases had no gene match. This CDR3 has 16 amino acids. Profiling relied on immunoSEQ multiplex PCR, and the TCRdb table lists in-frame clones only, not all of them. The sample contains approximately 110,000 clones, 75% to 90% of which appear only once. This receptor was obtained from a woman in her sixties or seventies with COVID-19, enrolled during active disease. Sample: peripheral blood. The chain joins TRBV19 to TRBJ2-1; 9 bases align to TRBD1. The CDR3 spells CASSTLTGGFYNEQFF. CDR3 nucleotides: TGTGCCAGTAGTACCCTGACAGGGGGTTTTTACAATGAGCAGTTCTTC.